A single sample is the source of the 25 T cell receptor beta chains below, sequenced in a study of control samples from healthy donors and cancer patients. The data were produced by immunoSEQ multiplex PCR, yet TCRdb's version contains in-frame clones alone and is incomplete. Counted here are more than 95,000 clones, around 86% occurring once; the ten biggest clones make up around 8.7%. Source material: blood. Receptors were obtained from a man between 35 and 55 years old in good health.

The rearrangement links TRBV5-6 to TRBJ1-4; 8 bases match TRBD1. J lost 3 bases, V lost 0 bases, and 10 bases had no gene match. The germline V gene has CDR1 SGHDT and CDR2 YYEEEE. The CDR3 extends over 18 amino acids. The CDR3 DNA is TGTGCCAGCAGCTTGGTGCAGGGGGCTCCCTCTCCTAATGAAAAACTGTTTTTT. Its translation: CASSLVQGAPSPNEKLFF. The variable domain in full, with the rest retrieved from reference TRBV5-6 and TRBJ1-4, is DAGVTQSPTHLIKTRGQQVTLRCSPKSGHDTVSWYQQALGQGPQFIFQYYEEEERQRGNFPDRFSGHQFPNYSSELNVNALLLGDSALYLCASSLVQGAPSPNEKLFFGSGTQLSVL.

The chain links TRBV5-1 to TRBJ1-4; 7 bases are shared with TRBD1. This CDR3 has 18 amino acids. J gave up 4 bases and V 0 bases, and 12 bases lay outside the gene matches. Germline CDR1 is SGHRS and CDR2 is YFSETQ. The CDR3 is CASSLAQGSTGINEKLFF. DNA of the CDR3: TGCGCCAGCAGCTTGGCCCAGGGCTCGACAGGGATTAATGAAAAACTGTTTTTT.

CDR3 in amino acids: CASSRDRDGNQYF. The CDR3, as DNA: TGTGCCAGCAGCCGGGACAGGGACGGAAACCAGTACTTC. This rearrangement joins TRBV7-2 to TRBJ2-5; 9 bases are shared with TRBD1. V trimming: 5 bases; J trimming: 10 bases; junction bases outside the gene matches: 8. CDR1 and CDR2 from the germline V gene are SGHTA and FQGNSA. The CDR3 runs 13 residues.

The rearrangement joins TRBV19 to TRBJ1-4; D possibly corresponds to TRBD1 (5 bases). V lost 6 bases and J 4 bases, leaving 15 bases between the germline ends. This CDR3 contains 15 residues. Germline V gives CDR1 LNHDA, CDR2 SQIVND (reference sequence). Here the CDR3 reads CASRRGLSDNEKLFF. The DNA for the CDR3 is TGTGCCAGTAGGAGGGGTTTATCAGATAATGAAAAACTGTTTTTT.

Details on this clone: Other DNA sequences in the same sample also yield this CDR3. The chain uses TRBV30 and TRBJ1-3, with no clear D. V lost 3 bases and J lost 0, with 3 bases in between. CDR1 and CDR2 (germline): GTSNPN, SVGIG (reference sequence). This CDR3 contains 12 residues. The CDR3 DNA reads as TGTGCCTGGAGAAGCTCTGGAAACACCATATATTTT. As protein: CAWRSSGNTIYF.

This clone was detected only once. V gene TRBV7-6 combines with J gene TRBJ1-6; D gene ambiguous. V shed 4 bases and J shed 10 bases, with 11 bases lying between them. Germline CDR1 and CDR2: SGHVS and FNYEAQ. The CDR3 sequence is 13 residues long. Written as DNA, the CDR3 is TGTGCCAGCAGCTCCCAGGAGAGCTCACCCCTCCACTTT. It codes for CASSSQESSPLHF.

Written as DNA, the CDR3 is TGTGCCAGTAGTTTCGGGACTTCTTGGAATGAGCAGTTCTTC. Amino acid sequence: CASSFGTSWNEQFF. This sequence joins TRBV19 and TRBJ2-1; D is possibly TRBD2 (6 bases). This CDR3 has 14 residues. CDR1 LNHDA and CDR2 SQIVND come from the germline V gene (reference sequence). Deletions cut 5 bases from V and 7 bases from J, with 15 bases between.

The rearrangement joins TRBV6-2 or TRBV6-3 to TRBJ1-5; 8 positions match TRBD1. Germline-derived CDR1 and CDR2 are MNHEY and SVGEGT. The ends lost 6 bases at V and 6 bases at J; junction bases unmatched: 10. The CDR3 totals 15 residues. CDR3 loop: CASSSGQGRVQPQHF. CDR3 sequence (DNA): TGTGCCAGCAGCTCCGGACAGGGTCGGGTTCAGCCCCAGCATTTT.

The chain employs TRBV25-1 and TRBJ1-2, with D possibly TRBD1 on 6 matching bases. Germline V CDR1 and CDR2: MGHDK, SYGVNS. Trimming took 8 bases from V and 8 from J, leaving 15 bases between them. The CDR3 is made up of 12 amino acids. The CDR3 loop is CASHSQGQGYTF. CDR3 coding DNA: TGTGCCAGCCATTCTCAAGGACAGGGCTACACCTTC.

The genes are TRBV7-2 and TRBJ2-1; D unresolved. V lost 4 bases and J lost 1, with 5 bases in between. The CDR3 has 13 residues. Germline-derived CDR1 and CDR2 are SGHTA and FQGNSA. The CDR3 nucleotides read TGTGCCAGCAGCTGGCAGTCCTACAATGAGCAGTTCTTC. This codes for CASSWQSYNEQFF.

The chain is built from TRBV11-2 and TRBJ2-1, with D possibly matching TRBD2 (6 bases). The germline gives CDR1 SGHAT, CDR2 FQNNGV. The CDR3 loop spans 15 amino acids. V was clipped by 4 bases and J by 0 bases, with 10 bases between them. This CDR3 reads CASSYRRGSYNEQFF. The CDR3 DNA reads TGTGCCAGCAGCTACCGGCGGGGCTCCTACAATGAGCAGTTCTTC.

This clone has a handful of counts. The chain uses TRBV7-2 and TRBJ2-7, with D perhaps matching TRBD1 or TRBD2 (5 bases each). CDR1 is SGHTA and CDR2 is FQGNSA in the germline V gene. The CDR3 runs to 15 residues. V lost 5 bases, J lost 6 bases, and 20 bases lay in between. CDR3 coding DNA: TGTGCCAGCAGCCCCCAGCTGATTTCTGGGGGCGAGCAGTACTTC. Its translation is CASSPQLISGGEQYF.

This clone was seen once. Written as DNA, the CDR3 is TGCGCCAGCAGCCCCGGGGGGGTGGGACAGTTCTACGAGCAGTACTTC. Protein: CASSPGGVGQFYEQYF. The V gene is TRBV4-3, the J gene TRBJ2-7; tentatively, D is TRBD2 (8 bases). This CDR3 comprises 16 residues. Germline CDR1 LGHNA, CDR2 YSLEER. V shed 4 bases and J shed 3 bases, with 19 bases lying between them.

The chain recombines TRBV25-1 with TRBJ2-6; D unclear. The CDR3 runs to 16 residues. The V gene lost 5 bases and the J gene lost 0 bases, with 11 bases spanning the gap. Germline-derived CDR1 and CDR2 are MGHDK and SYGVNS. CDR3 amino acids: CASSPPGLSGANVLTF. The CDR3, as DNA: TGTGCCAGCAGTCCTCCGGGTCTCTCTGGGGCCAACGTCCTGACTTTC.

The rearrangement uses TRBV19 and TRBJ1-5; D might be TRBD1 (6 bases). V lost 6 bases and J lost 4, with 13 bases in between. This CDR3 is 14 amino acids long. CDR1 and CDR2 from the germline V gene are LNHDA and SQIVND (reference sequence). CDR3 DNA: TGTGCCAGTAGGCCAGGACAGCTTAATCAGCCCCAGCATTTT. Translated: CASRPGQLNQPQHF.

The sample holds a few counts of this clone. This chain links TRBV5-6 with TRBJ2-3; D may be TRBD1 or TRBD2 (5 bases each). Germline CDR1 is SGHDT and CDR2 is YYEEEE. The length of the CDR3 is 14 residues. The V gene lost 4 bases and the J gene lost 3 bases, with 12 bases spanning the gap. For the CDR3, the DNA is TGTGCCAGCAGCCCGGGACCAAGAACAGATACGCAGTATTTT. It yields the protein CASSPGPRTDTQYF.

This sequence joins TRBV12-3 or TRBV12-4 and TRBJ2-5; the D is unclear. V was shortened by 3 bases and J by 4 bases, with 3 bases between the two germline ends. This CDR3 has 11 amino acids. This CDR3 is CASSFSETQYF. In nucleotides, the CDR3 is TGTGCCAGCAGTTTTTCAGAGACCCAGTACTTC.

As regards this clone: The same CDR3 arises from other DNA sequences in this sample as well. The rearrangement links TRBV2 to TRBJ1-3; the D gene is possibly TRBD1 (6 bases). The germline V gene encodes CDR1 SNHLY and CDR2 FYNNEI. With 3 bases removed from V and 7 bases from J, the gap between germline ends came to 10 bases. The CDR3 sequence is 13 residues long. The CDR3 loop is CASSERQGNTIYF. In DNA, the CDR3 is TGTGCCAGCAGTGAGAGGCAGGGGAACACCATATATTTT.

The chain employs TRBV27 and TRBJ1-5; the D is unclear. V was shortened by 5 bases and J by 1 base, with 9 bases between the two germline ends. CDR1 is MNHEY and CDR2 is SMNVEV in the germline V gene (reference sequence). The CDR3 loop spans 14 amino acids. DNA of the CDR3: TGTGCCAGCAGTCCCCGCAGGAGCAATCAGCCCCAGCATTTT. Amino acids: CASSPRRSNQPQHF.

In DNA, the CDR3 is TGCAGCGTTGTGGTAGGGAGTTATGGCACTGAAGCTTTCTTT. Its translation: CSVVVGSYGTEAFF. The chain couples TRBV29-1 to TRBJ1-1; D is uncertain. The CDR3 covers 14 residues. In germline, CDR1 is SQVTM, CDR2 ANQGSEA. V lost 4 bases to trimming and J lost 4 bases, with 16 bases between them.

This clone was found a few times. V and J are TRBV19 and TRBJ2-1; D remains ambiguous. V dropped 3 bases and J dropped 0 bases, with 9 bases sitting between them. This CDR3 is 15 amino acids long. Germline V gene data show CDR1 as LNHDA and CDR2 as SQIVND (reference sequence). The DNA for the CDR3 is TGTGCCAGTAGTATCTCGCAGAGCTCCTACAATGAGCAGTTCTTC. Its translation: CASSISQSSYNEQFF.

This sequence joins TRBV5-6 and TRBJ2-4, with TRBD1 identical over 9 bases. V trimming: 4 bases; J trimming: 8 bases; junction bases outside the gene matches: 10. Germline CDR1 SGHDT, CDR2 YYEEEE. The CDR3 is 15 amino acids. CDR3 DNA: TGTGCCAGCAGCGGAACAGGGACAGGGCGGGACATTCAGTACTTC. This sequence encodes CASSGTGTGRDIQYF.

In its sample, this clone was seen a few times. The chain employs TRBV4-3 and TRBJ1-2; perhaps TRBD1 as D (5 bases). Looked up from germline, CDR1 is LGHNA and CDR2 is YSLEER. Trimming left V 1 base short and J 0 bases short, with 9 bases between. This CDR3 region has 15 residues. The CDR3 region has the DNA TGCGCCAGCAGCCAAGCCGTGACAGCTAACTATGGCTACACCTTC. Its translation: CASSQAVTANYGYTF.

The chain joins TRBV5-1 to TRBJ1-2, with 7 bases lining up with TRBD1. CDR1 and CDR2 from the germline V gene are SGHRS and YFSETQ. CDR3 length equals 14 residues. Germline trimming cut 5 bases from V and 6 bases from J; bases unmatched to any gene: 10. CDR3 protein: CASRLAQGGNGYTF. CDR3 coding DNA: TGCGCCAGCAGACTTGCCCAGGGGGGCAATGGCTACACCTTC.

The chain uses TRBV5-1 and TRBJ2-2; 7 bases align to TRBD1. CDR1 is SGHRS and CDR2 is YFSETQ in the germline V gene. V shed 4 bases, J shed 7 bases, and the junction held 13 bases outside the gene matches. The length of the CDR3 is 16 residues. The CDR3 region has the DNA TGCGCCAGCAGCACGCAGGAGACAGGGACGGGCGGGGAGCTGTTTTTT. Amino acids: CASSTQETGTGGELFF. Complete variable domain (other parts from reference TRBV5-1 and TRBJ2-2): KAGVTQTPRYLIKTRGQQVTLSCSPISGHRSVSWYQQTPGQGLQFLFEYFSETQRNKGNFPGRFSGRQFSNSRSEMNVSTLELGDSALYLCASSTQETGTGGELFFGEGSRLTVL.